Listed below are T cell receptor beta chains from one sample, sequenced in a study of T-cell memory formation after mild COVID-19. TCRdb independently ran MiXCR on the 5' RACE reads; one entry per CDR3 protein. The table includes tens of thousands of distinct CDR3 sequences, less than 15% detected once. The sequenced material came from PBMCs or a T cell subset sorted from them (not recorded which). The receptor source for this set is a man aged 18-30 years who had mild COVID-19 (a few samples of this study predate the infection). Cell type and time point are not known. CDR3s include the opening cysteine and the closing phenylalanine or tryptophan. A D gene is named only where the DNA matches it firmly. A row's size may be missing; if present it is once, few, many or a size class.

j_gene: TRBJ2-1; abundance: .; d_gene: .; v_gene: TRBV7-9; CDR3nt: TGTGCCAGCAGCTTAGTCGCCTACCACAATGAGCAGTTCTTC; CDR3aa: CASSLVAYHNEQFF
j_gene: TRBJ2-5; abundance: .; d_gene: TRBD2; v_gene: TRBV11-2; CDR3nt: TGTGCCAGCCTGGATAGCGGGGGCCCCAACGCCCAGTACTTC; CDR3aa: CASLDSGGPNAQYF
j_gene: TRBJ2-2; abundance: .; d_gene: .; v_gene: TRBV27; CDR3nt: TGTGCCAGCAGTTTAAGTCCAGGGACCGGGGAGCTGTTTTTT; CDR3aa: CASSLSPGTGELFF
j_gene: TRBJ1-4; abundance: few; d_gene: TRBD1; v_gene: TRBV11-2; CDR3nt: TGTGCCAGCAGCCCCACAGGGGGAGCTAATGAAAAACTGTTTTTT; CDR3aa: CASSPTGGANEKLFF
j_gene: TRBJ2-3; abundance: .; d_gene: .; v_gene: TRBV27; CDR3nt: TGTGCCAGCAGACCTGATGGGGGGGCGTTAGATACGCAGTATTTT; CDR3aa: CASRPDGGALDTQYF
j_gene: TRBJ2-1; abundance: .; d_gene: .; v_gene: TRBV6-5; CDR3nt: TGTGCCAGCCGATCGGAGTACAATGAGCAGTTCTTC; CDR3aa: CASRSEYNEQFF
j_gene: TRBJ1-3; abundance: many; d_gene: .; v_gene: TRBV9; CDR3nt: TGTGCCAGCAGTTGGGGCGCTGGAAACACCATATATTTT; CDR3aa: CASSWGAGNTIYF
j_gene: TRBJ2-1; abundance: .; d_gene: TRBD2; v_gene: TRBV12-3/TRBV12-4; CDR3nt: TGTGCCAGCAGTTCCGGCGGGGGTAATGAGCAGTTCTTC; CDR3aa: CASSSGGGNEQFF
j_gene: TRBJ1-1; abundance: .; d_gene: .; v_gene: TRBV7-6; CDR3nt: TGTGCCAGCAGCTTGATACAGGGAAGGGAAAACACTGAAGCTTTCTTT; CDR3aa: CASSLIQGRENTEAFF
j_gene: TRBJ2-1; abundance: few; d_gene: .; v_gene: TRBV5-6; CDR3nt: TGTGCCAGCAGCTTGGCCTTGGGGGGCCCCTACAATGAGCAGTTCTTC; CDR3aa: CASSLALGGPYNEQFF
j_gene: TRBJ2-5; abundance: .; d_gene: .; v_gene: TRBV20-1; CDR3nt: TGCAGTGCTAGAGGCCAGGGCAGAGAGACCCAGTACTTC; CDR3aa: CSARGQGRETQYF
j_gene: TRBJ2-5; abundance: few; d_gene: .; v_gene: TRBV4-1; CDR3nt: TGCGCCAGCAGCCCAACAGGAGCCCTCCAAGAGACCCAGTACTTC; CDR3aa: CASSPTGALQETQYF
j_gene: TRBJ2-7; abundance: .; d_gene: .; v_gene: TRBV7-9; CDR3nt: TGTGCCAGCAGCTTAGGTTCGCTGAAGAATTTC; CDR3aa: CASSLGSLKNF
j_gene: TRBJ2-4; abundance: .; d_gene: .; v_gene: TRBV7-6; CDR3nt: TGTGCCAGCAGCTTCACCAAGGTCCCAGCCAAAAACATTCAGTACTTC; CDR3aa: CASSFTKVPAKNIQYF
j_gene: TRBJ2-2; abundance: few; d_gene: TRBD1; v_gene: TRBV6-4; CDR3nt: TGTGCCAGCAGTGACGGAGGACAGGGTCAAACCGGGGAGCTGTTTTTT; CDR3aa: CASSDGGQGQTGELFF
j_gene: TRBJ2-7; abundance: .; d_gene: .; v_gene: TRBV12-3/TRBV12-4; CDR3nt: TGTGCCAGCACCGAGGAACCCTACGAGCAGTACTTC; CDR3aa: CASTEEPYEQYF
j_gene: TRBJ1-3; abundance: few; d_gene: .; v_gene: TRBV2; CDR3nt: TGTGCCAGCGAGAGGGGTGGAAACACCATATATTTT; CDR3aa: CASERGGNTIYF
j_gene: TRBJ2-2; abundance: few; d_gene: TRBD2; v_gene: TRBV20-1; CDR3nt: TGCAGTGCTAGGACTACTAGCGGGGGTGGCACCGGGGAGCTGTTTTTT; CDR3aa: CSARTTSGGGTGELFF
j_gene: TRBJ1-1; abundance: .; d_gene: .; v_gene: TRBV11-2; CDR3nt: TGTGCCAGCAGCTTAGGACGGTCCGGACCAGGGCCCGAAGCTTTCTTT; CDR3aa: CASSLGRSGPGPEAFF
j_gene: TRBJ2-7; abundance: few; d_gene: .; v_gene: TRBV4-3; CDR3nt: TGCGCCAGCAGCCAAGACCGTAGCGGATCATACGAGCAGTACTTC; CDR3aa: CASSQDRSGSYEQYF
j_gene: TRBJ2-3; abundance: .; d_gene: .; v_gene: TRBV12-3/TRBV12-4; CDR3nt: TGTGCCAGCAGACCAAGCGGCCTCACAGATACGCAGTATTTT; CDR3aa: CASRPSGLTDTQYF
j_gene: TRBJ2-5; abundance: few; d_gene: .; v_gene: TRBV12-3/TRBV12-4; CDR3nt: TGTGCCAGCAGTTTTAGCTATAGTATAGAGACCCAGTACTTC; CDR3aa: CASSFSYSIETQYF
j_gene: TRBJ2-1; abundance: .; d_gene: .; v_gene: TRBV4-1; CDR3nt: TGCGCCAGCCCCCTGGTAAGGAATGAGCAGTTCTTC; CDR3aa: CASPLVRNEQFF
j_gene: TRBJ1-3; abundance: .; d_gene: .; v_gene: TRBV15; CDR3nt: TGTGCCACCAGCAGAGTGGATGACACCATATATTTT; CDR3aa: CATSRVDDTIYF
j_gene: TRBJ2-2; abundance: few; d_gene: .; v_gene: TRBV10-3; CDR3nt: TGTGCCATCAGTGAGTTGGCCAGTAACACCGGGGAGCTGTTTTTT; CDR3aa: CAISELASNTGELFF
j_gene: TRBJ2-2; abundance: few; d_gene: .; v_gene: TRBV29-1; CDR3nt: TGCAGCGTGCTGGTCACCGGGGAGCTGTTTTTT; CDR3aa: CSVLVTGELFF
j_gene: TRBJ1-2; abundance: .; d_gene: .; v_gene: TRBV5-1; CDR3nt: TGCGCCAGCAGCTTGTCGGGGGGCGCAGGCTATGGCTACACCTTC; CDR3aa: CASSLSGGAGYGYTF
j_gene: TRBJ1-6; abundance: many; d_gene: .; v_gene: TRBV5-6; CDR3nt: TGTGCCAGCAGCTTTGCAGGGGAGGGTTCACCCCTCCACTTT; CDR3aa: CASSFAGEGSPLHF
j_gene: TRBJ1-1; abundance: .; d_gene: .; v_gene: TRBV7-9; CDR3nt: TGTGCCGGCGGGGGGCATGCTCGAAACGAAGCTTTCTTT; CDR3aa: CAGGGHARNEAFF
j_gene: TRBJ1-3; abundance: few; d_gene: .; v_gene: TRBV7-9; CDR3nt: TGTGCCAGCGCCTCCCCAGGCACCTCTGGAAACACCATATATTTT; CDR3aa: CASASPGTSGNTIYF
j_gene: TRBJ1-4; abundance: few; d_gene: .; v_gene: TRBV9; CDR3nt: TGTGCCAGCAGCGTAGACGGGGGCGCGGAAGAAAAACTGTTTTTT; CDR3aa: CASSVDGGAEEKLFF
j_gene: TRBJ2-2; abundance: few; d_gene: .; v_gene: TRBV5-6; CDR3nt: TGTGCCAGCAGCCGGGGACAGAACACCGGGGAGCTGTTTTTT; CDR3aa: CASSRGQNTGELFF
j_gene: TRBJ1-2; abundance: .; d_gene: .; v_gene: TRBV6-2/TRBV6-3; CDR3nt: TGTGCCAGCAGTTATTCATCTCCCCGGACAGACTACACCTTC; CDR3aa: CASSYSSPRTDYTF
j_gene: TRBJ1-1; abundance: .; d_gene: .; v_gene: TRBV5-1; CDR3nt: TGCGCCAGCACCCCGGGGGGGGTTGGGATGAACACTGAAGCTTTCTTT; CDR3aa: CASTPGGVGMNTEAFF
j_gene: TRBJ2-3; abundance: .; d_gene: .; v_gene: TRBV15; CDR3nt: TGTGCCACCAGCAGGGGACCAACTACATTAGATACGCAGTATTTT; CDR3aa: CATSRGPTTLDTQYF
j_gene: TRBJ1-1; abundance: .; d_gene: .; v_gene: TRBV2; CDR3nt: TGTGCCAGCAGCACTATACCGGGGAGGAATGAAGCTTTCTTT; CDR3aa: CASSTIPGRNEAFF
j_gene: TRBJ1-4; abundance: few; d_gene: .; v_gene: TRBV12-3/TRBV12-4; CDR3nt: TGTGCCAGCAGTTTAGAGGGTGAAAAACTGTTTTTT; CDR3aa: CASSLEGEKLFF
j_gene: TRBJ1-1; abundance: .; d_gene: .; v_gene: TRBV19; CDR3nt: TGTGCCAGTATTCAGGGTAACACTGAAGCTTTCTTT; CDR3aa: CASIQGNTEAFF
j_gene: TRBJ2-3; abundance: .; d_gene: .; v_gene: TRBV24-1; CDR3nt: TGTGCCACCAGTGATCCAGCCGGGACCAACACAGATACGCAGTATTTT; CDR3aa: CATSDPAGTNTDTQYF
j_gene: TRBJ1-5; abundance: many; d_gene: TRBD1; v_gene: TRBV5-1; CDR3nt: TGCGCCAGCAGCTGGACAGGGGGGAATCAGCCCCAGCATTTT; CDR3aa: CASSWTGGNQPQHF
j_gene: TRBJ2-5; abundance: few; d_gene: .; v_gene: TRBV18; CDR3nt: TGTGCCAGCTCAGTTCGGGAGACCCAGTACTTC; CDR3aa: CASSVRETQYF
j_gene: TRBJ2-1; abundance: .; d_gene: TRBD2; v_gene: TRBV20-1; CDR3nt: TGCAGTGCCCCCCGACTAGCGGGGGGGCCTTTAACCTACAATGAGCAGTTCTTC; CDR3aa: CSAPRLAGGPLTYNEQFF
j_gene: TRBJ1-2; abundance: .; d_gene: .; v_gene: TRBV29-1; CDR3nt: TGCAGCGTTGAACACAGGGATCGTTATGGCTACACCTTC; CDR3aa: CSVEHRDRYGYTF
j_gene: TRBJ1-6; abundance: .; d_gene: .; v_gene: TRBV19; CDR3nt: TGTGCCAGTTCAACGGGGGCAGATTCTATGGATTCACCCCTCCACTTT; CDR3aa: CASSTGADSMDSPLHF
j_gene: TRBJ2-2; abundance: few; d_gene: TRBD2; v_gene: TRBV5-1; CDR3nt: TGCGCCAGCAGCTTGGCTCAGCGGGAGTACACCGGGGAGCTGTTTTTT; CDR3aa: CASSLAQREYTGELFF
j_gene: TRBJ1-1; abundance: .; d_gene: .; v_gene: TRBV12-3/TRBV12-4; CDR3nt: TGTGCCAGCAGTTTTCAGGGAGGTATGAACACTGAAGCTTTCTTT; CDR3aa: CASSFQGGMNTEAFF
j_gene: TRBJ2-6; abundance: many; d_gene: .; v_gene: TRBV9; CDR3nt: TGTGCCAGCAGCGTAGTTGCGGGGCCGTCTGGGGCCAACGTCCTGACTTTC; CDR3aa: CASSVVAGPSGANVLTF
j_gene: TRBJ2-1; abundance: .; d_gene: .; v_gene: TRBV7-9; CDR3nt: TGTGCCAGCAGCGCGACCAGCAGCTCCTACAATGAGCAGTTCTTC; CDR3aa: CASSATSSSYNEQFF
j_gene: TRBJ1-1; abundance: few; d_gene: .; v_gene: TRBV15; CDR3nt: TGTGCCACCAGCAATAGGGGCGCCACTGAAGCTTTCTTT; CDR3aa: CATSNRGATEAFF
j_gene: TRBJ2-3; abundance: .; d_gene: .; v_gene: TRBV4-1; CDR3nt: TGCGCCAGCAGCCAGCAACGGGGGAACACAGATACGCAGTATTTT; CDR3aa: CASSQQRGNTDTQYF
j_gene: TRBJ2-5; abundance: .; d_gene: .; v_gene: TRBV7-9; CDR3nt: TGTGCCAGCAGCTTACTAACTGGGACCATCCAAGAGACCCAGTACTTC; CDR3aa: CASSLLTGTIQETQYF
j_gene: TRBJ2-7; abundance: .; d_gene: .; v_gene: TRBV6-2/TRBV6-3; CDR3nt: TGTGCCAGCAGTTGGCGTTACGAGCAGTACTTC; CDR3aa: CASSWRYEQYF